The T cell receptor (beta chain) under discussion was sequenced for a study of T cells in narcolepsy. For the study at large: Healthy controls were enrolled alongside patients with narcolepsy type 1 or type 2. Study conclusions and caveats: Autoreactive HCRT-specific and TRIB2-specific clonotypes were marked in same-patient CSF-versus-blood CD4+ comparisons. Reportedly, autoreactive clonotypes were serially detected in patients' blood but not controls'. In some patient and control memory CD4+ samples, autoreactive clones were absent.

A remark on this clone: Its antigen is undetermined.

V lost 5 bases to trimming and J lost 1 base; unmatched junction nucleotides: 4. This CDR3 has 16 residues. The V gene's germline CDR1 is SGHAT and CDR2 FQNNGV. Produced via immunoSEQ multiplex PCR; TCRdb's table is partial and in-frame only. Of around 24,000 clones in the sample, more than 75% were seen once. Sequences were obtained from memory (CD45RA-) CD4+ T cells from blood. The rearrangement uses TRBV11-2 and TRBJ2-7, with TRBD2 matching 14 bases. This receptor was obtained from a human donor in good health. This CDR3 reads CASSGTSGRTSYEQYF. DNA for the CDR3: TGTGCCAGCAGCGGGACTAGCGGGAGAACTTCCTACGAGCAGTACTTC.